Each of the 4 T cell receptor beta chains below was sequenced from the same sample in a study of neurological immune-mediated disorders. Specified time point: longitudinal time-point 3. TCRdb itself ran the 5' RACE reads through MiXCR, one entry per CDR3 protein. The profile shows under 130,000 distinct CDR3 sequences, under 14% of them singletons. The sample comprised PBMCs. These receptor sequences come from a female donor with HTLV-1-associated myelopathy (HAM/TSP).

This clonotype has ten or more counts. This chain uses TRBV5-1 with TRBJ2-1; D may be TRBD1 or TRBD2 (5 bases each). The ends were cut back, 0 bases at V and 5 bases at J, with 12 bases in the middle. CDR3 size: 15 residues. Germline lookup yields CDR1 SGHRS and CDR2 YFSETQ. The CDR3 sequence is CASSLGGSIDNEQFF. The CDR3 nucleotides read TGCGCCAGCAGCTTGGGGGGGTCTATCGACAATGAGCAGTTCTTC.

This clonotype was found many times. CDR3 sequence reads: CASSLAPTGGSYEQYF. In DNA form, the CDR3 reads TGTGCCAGCAGCTTAGCGCCGACGGGGGGTTCCTACGAGCAGTACTTC. The chain links TRBV7-2 to TRBJ2-7, with TRBD2 matching over 7 bases. V trimming: 0 bases; J trimming: 1 base; junction bases outside the gene matches: 6. The CDR3 spans 16 residues. Germline CDR1 SGHTA, CDR2 FQGNSA.

This clonotype was counted many times. The chain employs TRBV5-1 and TRBJ1-1; D ambiguous. V lost 1 base, J lost 0 bases, and 13 bases lay in between. The CDR3 totals 16 residues. The V gene's germline CDR1 is SGHRS and CDR2 YFSETQ. Here the CDR3 reads CASSLNQRMMNTEAFF. Here the CDR3 DNA reads TGCGCCAGCAGCTTGAATCAGCGAATGATGAACACTGAAGCTTTCTTT.

Many counts were recorded for this clonotype. The rearrangement joins TRBV5-1 to TRBJ2-5, with a weak D call TRBD2 (5 bases). This CDR3 spans 15 amino acids. Between the trimmed V and J ends, which lost 4 bases and 1 base, there was a span of 14 bases. Germline-derived CDR1 and CDR2 are SGHRS and YFSETQ. In DNA form, the CDR3 reads TGCGCCAGCAGCCTTCGTGAGGGAATCCAAGAGACCCAGTACTTC. It codes for CASSLREGIQETQYF.